These T cell receptor beta chains were read from a single sample in a study of OX40 agonist ivuxolimab in advanced cancers. TCRdb's table, derived via immunoSEQ multiplex PCR, lists solely in-frame clones and lacks some. The repertoire holds tens of thousands of clones, with roughly 90% as singletons. Sequenced material: CD4+ or CD8+ T cells sorted from blood, taken in a trial of the OX40 agonist ivuxolimab. These receptors were collected from an adult with an advanced solid tumor such as melanoma, head and neck, liver or kidney cancer. The CDR3 runs from the conserved cysteine through the conserved F or W. D genes are given only for firm matches.

CDR3aa,j_gene,d_gene,v_gene
CATGPLGETQYF,TRBJ2-5,NA,TRBV6-1
CASSPDRGYGEQYF,TRBJ2-7,TRBD1,TRBV7-6
CASSQDEGVSNQPQHF,TRBJ1-5,NA,TRBV4-1
CASSVSRNEKLFF,TRBJ1-4,NA,TRBV5-1
CASSFDRGKGYTF,TRBJ1-2,TRBD1,TRBV5-4
CAISETGLGNTEAFF,TRBJ1-1,NA,TRBV10-3
CASSPNNSPLHF,TRBJ1-6,NA,TRBV7-8
CASSSGGSGYNEQFF,TRBJ2-1,TRBD2,TRBV5-6
CASSERDRVTGTQYF,TRBJ2-3,TRBD1,TRBV2
CASSQDRGENNSPLHF,TRBJ1-6,TRBD1,TRBV7-2
CASSPPEGGVETQYF,TRBJ2-5,NA,TRBV5-1
CASSSDIRSSGNTIYF,TRBJ1-3,NA,TRBV5-1
CASSLIGSQETQYF,TRBJ2-5,NA,TRBV7-3
CASSENTFSYEQYF,TRBJ2-7,NA,TRBV11-2
CASRKGAGSDEQYF,TRBJ2-7,TRBD1,TRBV2
CASSTGQGVPYEQYF,TRBJ2-7,TRBD1,TRBV28
CASSLGAGGLKETQYF,TRBJ2-5,TRBD2,TRBV5-4
CASSPDRVGETQYF,TRBJ2-5,TRBD1,TRBV11-2
CASSSLRGSLRAFF,TRBJ1-1,NA,TRBV28
CASSSTGTASYEQYF,TRBJ2-7,TRBD1,TRBV19
CASSIRRTGGSYNSPLHF,TRBJ1-6,TRBD1,TRBV19
CASSISPRTGGFYGYTF,TRBJ1-2,TRBD1,TRBV19
CASGGQGMVSEQYF,TRBJ2-7,NA,TRBV2
CASSPQGLSNQPQHF,TRBJ1-5,NA,TRBV9
CASRDSATNEKLFF,TRBJ1-4,TRBD1,TRBV25-1
CASSQRGEATNEKLFF,TRBJ1-4,NA,TRBV18
CASVGGRTTNEQFF,TRBJ2-1,NA,TRBV6-6
CAISGQVTDTQYF,TRBJ2-3,TRBD1,TRBV10-3
CASSESSLAGRSNTGELFF,TRBJ2-2,TRBD2,TRBV10-1
CASSRQGQTIPTDTQYF,TRBJ2-3,NA,TRBV2
CSVEATGRTGELFF,TRBJ2-2,NA,TRBV29-1
CASSPGTAGGRTEAFF,TRBJ1-1,NA,TRBV11-2